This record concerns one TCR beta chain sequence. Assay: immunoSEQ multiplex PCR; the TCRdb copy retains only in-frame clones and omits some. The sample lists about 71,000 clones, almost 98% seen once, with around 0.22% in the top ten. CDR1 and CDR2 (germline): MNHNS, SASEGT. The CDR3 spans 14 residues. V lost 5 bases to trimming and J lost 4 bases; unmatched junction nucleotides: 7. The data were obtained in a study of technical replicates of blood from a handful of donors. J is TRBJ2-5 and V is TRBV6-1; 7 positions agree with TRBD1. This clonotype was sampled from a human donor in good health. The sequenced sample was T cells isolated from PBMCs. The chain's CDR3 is CASSIRTGRETQYF. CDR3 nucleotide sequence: TGTGCCAGCAGTATACGGACAGGACGAGAGACCCAGTACTTC.